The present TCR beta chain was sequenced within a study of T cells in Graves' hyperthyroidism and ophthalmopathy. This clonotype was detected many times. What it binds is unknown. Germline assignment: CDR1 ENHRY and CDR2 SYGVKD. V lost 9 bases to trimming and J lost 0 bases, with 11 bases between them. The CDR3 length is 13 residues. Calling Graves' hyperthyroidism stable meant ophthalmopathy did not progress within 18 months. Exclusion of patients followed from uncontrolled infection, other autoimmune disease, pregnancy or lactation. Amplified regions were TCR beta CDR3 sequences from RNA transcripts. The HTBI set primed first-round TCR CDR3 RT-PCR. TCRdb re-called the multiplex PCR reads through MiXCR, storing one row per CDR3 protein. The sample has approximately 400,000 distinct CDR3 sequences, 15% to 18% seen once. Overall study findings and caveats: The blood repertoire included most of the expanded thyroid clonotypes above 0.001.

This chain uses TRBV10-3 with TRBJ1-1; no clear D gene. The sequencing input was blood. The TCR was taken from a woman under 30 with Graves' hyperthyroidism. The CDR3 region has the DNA TGTGCCATATCAGTTCAAATGAACACTGAAGCTTTCTTT. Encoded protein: CAISVQMNTEAFF.